This T cell receptor (beta chain) comes out of a study of blood T cell repertoires in COVID-19. Whole-study context: The study drew acute and convalescent COVID-19 samples from the United States, Italy and Spain. Sample material is recorded as cDNA or gDNA derived from T cells, B-cell-depleted T cells, or PBMCs.

The ends were cut back, 2 bases at V and 2 bases at J, with 11 bases in the middle. Germline CDR1 and CDR2: SGHRS and YFSETQ. CDR3 length: 14 amino acids. All enrollees were roughly 18 to 89 years old and from fewer than 30 US areas. Data came from immunoSEQ multiplex PCR; TCRdb stores just in-frame clones and leaves some out. Altogether about 200,000 clones are present, about 86% being singletons, with the ten largest covering around 4%. The clonotype comes from a woman aged 40 to 49 with acute COVID-19. The chain recombines TRBV5-1 with TRBJ2-7, with D possibly TRBD1 on 5 matching bases. Sequenced material: PBMCs or T cells enriched from blood (not recorded which). CDR3 bases: TGCGCCAGCAGCTTAATGGGGCTCACCTACGAGCAGTACTTC. This sequence encodes CASSLMGLTYEQYF.